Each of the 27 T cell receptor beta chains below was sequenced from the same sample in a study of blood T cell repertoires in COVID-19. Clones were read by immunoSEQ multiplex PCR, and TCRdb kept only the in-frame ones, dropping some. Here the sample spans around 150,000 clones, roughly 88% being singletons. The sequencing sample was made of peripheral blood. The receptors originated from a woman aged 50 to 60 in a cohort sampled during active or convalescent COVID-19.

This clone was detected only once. The CDR3 bases are TGTGCTACCTCAGGGGGGAATGGCTACACCTTC. This translates into CATSGGNGYTF. The chain has TRBV6-5 and TRBJ1-2, with 7 bases identical to TRBD1. Germline values: CDR1 MNHEY, CDR2 SVGAGI. This CDR3 is built from 11 residues.

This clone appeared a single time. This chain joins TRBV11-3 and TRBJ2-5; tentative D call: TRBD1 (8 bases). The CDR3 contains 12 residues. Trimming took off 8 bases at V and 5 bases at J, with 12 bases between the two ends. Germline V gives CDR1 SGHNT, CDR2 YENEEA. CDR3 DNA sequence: TGTGCCAGCGGACAGGGAGGGGAGACCCAGTACTTC. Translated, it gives CASGQGGETQYF. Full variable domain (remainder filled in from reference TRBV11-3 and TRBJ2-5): EAGVVQSPRYKIIEKKQPVAFWCNPISGHNTLYWYLQNLGQGPELLIRYENEEAVDDSQLPKDRFSAERLKGVDSTLKIQPAELGDSAVYLCASGQGGETQYFGPGTRLLVL.

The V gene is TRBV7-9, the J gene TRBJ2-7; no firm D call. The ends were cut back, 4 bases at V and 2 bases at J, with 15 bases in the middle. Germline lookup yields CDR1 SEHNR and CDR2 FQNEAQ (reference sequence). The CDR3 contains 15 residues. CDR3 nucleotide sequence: TGTGCCAGCAGCTCCACAATGACTGATACCTACGAGCAGTACTTC. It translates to CASSSTMTDTYEQYF.

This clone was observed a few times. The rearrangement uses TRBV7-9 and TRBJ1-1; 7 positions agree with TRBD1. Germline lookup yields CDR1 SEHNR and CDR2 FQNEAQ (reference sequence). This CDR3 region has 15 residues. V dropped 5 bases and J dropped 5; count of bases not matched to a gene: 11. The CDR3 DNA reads TGTGCCAGCAGCCACCCAGGCAGGGGGATAACTGAAGCTTTCTTT. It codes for CASSHPGRGITEAFF.

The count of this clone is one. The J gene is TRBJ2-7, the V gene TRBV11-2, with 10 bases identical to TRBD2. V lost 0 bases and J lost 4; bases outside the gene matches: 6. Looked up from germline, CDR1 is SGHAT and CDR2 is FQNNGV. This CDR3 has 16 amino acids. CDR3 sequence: CASSLDLAGGMYEQYF. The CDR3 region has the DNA TGTGCCAGCAGCTTAGACTTAGCGGGGGGAATGTACGAGCAGTACTTC.

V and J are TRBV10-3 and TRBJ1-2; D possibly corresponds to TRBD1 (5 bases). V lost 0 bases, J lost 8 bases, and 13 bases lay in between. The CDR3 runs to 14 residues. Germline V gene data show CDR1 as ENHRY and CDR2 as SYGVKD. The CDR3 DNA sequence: TGTGCCATCAGTGAGTCCCCGGACAAAGGAGGCTACACCTTC. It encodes CAISESPDKGGYTF.

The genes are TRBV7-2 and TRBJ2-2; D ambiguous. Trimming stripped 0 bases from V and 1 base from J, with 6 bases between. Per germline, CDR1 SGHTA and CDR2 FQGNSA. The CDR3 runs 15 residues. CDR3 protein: CASSLAVRNTGELFF. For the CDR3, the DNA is TGTGCCAGCAGCTTAGCTGTTAGGAACACCGGGGAGCTGTTTTTT.

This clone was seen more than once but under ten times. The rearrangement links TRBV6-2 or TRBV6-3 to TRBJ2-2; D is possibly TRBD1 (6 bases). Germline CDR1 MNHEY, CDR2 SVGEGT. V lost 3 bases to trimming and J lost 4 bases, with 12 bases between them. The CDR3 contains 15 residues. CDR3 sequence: CASSYGGAGTGELFF. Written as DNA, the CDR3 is TGTGCCAGCAGTTATGGGGGCGCGGGCACCGGGGAGCTGTTTTTT.

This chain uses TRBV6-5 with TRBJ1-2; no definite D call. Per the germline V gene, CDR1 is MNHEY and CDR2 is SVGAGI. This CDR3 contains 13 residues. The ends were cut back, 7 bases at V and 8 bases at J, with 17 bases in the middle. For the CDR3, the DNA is TGTGCCAGCACCCAGAGGGAGACGAGGGGCTACACCTTC. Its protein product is CASTQRETRGYTF.

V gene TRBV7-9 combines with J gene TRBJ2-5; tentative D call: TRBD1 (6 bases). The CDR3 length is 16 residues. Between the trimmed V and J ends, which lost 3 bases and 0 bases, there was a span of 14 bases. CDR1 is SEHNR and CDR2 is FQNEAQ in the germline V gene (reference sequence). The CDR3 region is CASSFPGTPNQETQYF. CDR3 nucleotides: TGTGCCAGCAGCTTCCCCGGGACACCCAACCAAGAGACCCAGTACTTC.

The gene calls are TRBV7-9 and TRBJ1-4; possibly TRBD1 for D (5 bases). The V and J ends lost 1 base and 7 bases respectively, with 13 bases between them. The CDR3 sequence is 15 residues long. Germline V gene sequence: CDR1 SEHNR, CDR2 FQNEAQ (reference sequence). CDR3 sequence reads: CASSLEGLWGEKLFF. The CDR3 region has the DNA TGTGCCAGCAGCTTAGAGGGGTTGTGGGGTGAAAAACTGTTTTTT.

CDR3 residues: CASSQFRGVSGNTIYF. The CDR3 coding sequence is TGTGCCAGCAGCCAGTTCAGAGGAGTCTCTGGAAACACCATATATTTT. The V call is TRBV14, the J call TRBJ1-3; no clear D. The V end lost 3 bases, the J end lost 0 bases, and 12 bases lay between the germline ends. CDR3 length: 16 amino acids. Germline V gene data show CDR1 as SGHDN and CDR2 as FVKESK.

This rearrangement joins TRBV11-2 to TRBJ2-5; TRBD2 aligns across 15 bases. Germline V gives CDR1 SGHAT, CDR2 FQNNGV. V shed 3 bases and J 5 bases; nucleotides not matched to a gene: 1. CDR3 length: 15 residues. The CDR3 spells CASSFGLAGGETQYF. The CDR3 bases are TGTGCCAGCAGCTTCGGACTAGCGGGGGGGGAGACCCAGTACTTC.

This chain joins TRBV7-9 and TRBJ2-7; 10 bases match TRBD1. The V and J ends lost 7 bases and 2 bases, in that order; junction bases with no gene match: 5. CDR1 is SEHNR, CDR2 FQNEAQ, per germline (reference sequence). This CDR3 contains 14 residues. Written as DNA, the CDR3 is TGTGCCAGCAACCGGGACAGGGGAACCTACGAGCAGTACTTC. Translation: CASNRDRGTYEQYF.

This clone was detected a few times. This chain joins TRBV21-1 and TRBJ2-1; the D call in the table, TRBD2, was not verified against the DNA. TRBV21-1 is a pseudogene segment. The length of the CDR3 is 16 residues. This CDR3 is CASEPHRGPKSNEQFF. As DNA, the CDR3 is TGTGCCAGCGAGCCCCATCGCGGCCCTAAAAGCAATGAGCAGTTCTTC.

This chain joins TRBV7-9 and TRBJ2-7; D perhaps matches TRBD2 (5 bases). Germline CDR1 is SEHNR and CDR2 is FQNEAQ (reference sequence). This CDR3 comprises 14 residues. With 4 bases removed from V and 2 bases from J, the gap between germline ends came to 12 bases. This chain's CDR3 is CASSSRGMPYEQYF. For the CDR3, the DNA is TGTGCCAGCAGCTCGAGAGGGATGCCCTACGAGCAGTACTTC.

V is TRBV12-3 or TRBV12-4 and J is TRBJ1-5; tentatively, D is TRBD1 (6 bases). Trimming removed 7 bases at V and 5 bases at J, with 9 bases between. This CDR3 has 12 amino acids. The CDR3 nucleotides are TGTGCCAGCACCACAGGGTATCAGCCCCAGCATTTT. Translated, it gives CASTTGYQPQHF.

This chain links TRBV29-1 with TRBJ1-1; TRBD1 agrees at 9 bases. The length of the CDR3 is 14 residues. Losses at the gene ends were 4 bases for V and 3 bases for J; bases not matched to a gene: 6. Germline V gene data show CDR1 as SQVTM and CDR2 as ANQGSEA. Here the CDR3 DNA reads TGCAGCGTTGTGGGGACAGGGTGGGACACTGAAGCTTTCTTT. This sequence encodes CSVVGTGWDTEAFF.

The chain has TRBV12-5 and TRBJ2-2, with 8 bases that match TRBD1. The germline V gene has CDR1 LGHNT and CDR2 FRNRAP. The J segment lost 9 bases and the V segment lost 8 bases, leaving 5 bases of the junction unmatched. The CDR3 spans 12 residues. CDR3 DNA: TGTGCTAGTCAGGGGGCTTTATGGGAGCTGTTTTTT. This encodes CASQGALWELFF.

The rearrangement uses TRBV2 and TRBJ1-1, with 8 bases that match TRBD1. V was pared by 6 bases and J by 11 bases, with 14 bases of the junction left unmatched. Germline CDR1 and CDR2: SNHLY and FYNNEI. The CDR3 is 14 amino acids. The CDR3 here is CASRTTGASYSAFF. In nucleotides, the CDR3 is TGTGCCAGCAGAACGACAGGGGCGTCCTACTCGGCTTTCTTT.

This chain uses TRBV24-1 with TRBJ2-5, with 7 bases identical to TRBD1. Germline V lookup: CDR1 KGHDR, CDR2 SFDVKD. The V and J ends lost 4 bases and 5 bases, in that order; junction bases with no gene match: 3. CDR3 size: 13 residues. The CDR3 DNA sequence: TGTGCCACCAGTGACCTGACAGGGGAGACCCAGTACTTC. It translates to CATSDLTGETQYF.

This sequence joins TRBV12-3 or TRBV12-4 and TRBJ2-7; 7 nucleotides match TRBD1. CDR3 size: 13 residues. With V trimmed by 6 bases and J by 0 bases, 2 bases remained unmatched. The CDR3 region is CASSWDSSYEQYF. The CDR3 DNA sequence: TGTGCCAGCAGCTGGGACAGCTCCTACGAGCAGTACTTC.

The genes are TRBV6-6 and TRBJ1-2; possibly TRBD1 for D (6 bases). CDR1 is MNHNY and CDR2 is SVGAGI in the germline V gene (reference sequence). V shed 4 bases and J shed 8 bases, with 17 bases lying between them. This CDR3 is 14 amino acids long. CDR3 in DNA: TGTGCCAGCAGTTCCGGGACAAGATTACGGGGCTACACCTTC. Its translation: CASSSGTRLRGYTF.

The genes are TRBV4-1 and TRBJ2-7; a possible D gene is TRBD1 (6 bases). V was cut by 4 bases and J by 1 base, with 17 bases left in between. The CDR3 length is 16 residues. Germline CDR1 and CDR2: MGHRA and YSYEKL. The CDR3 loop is CASSLTSGDRSYEQYF. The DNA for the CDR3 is TGCGCCAGCAGCCTAACCTCAGGGGATCGGTCCTACGAGCAGTACTTC.

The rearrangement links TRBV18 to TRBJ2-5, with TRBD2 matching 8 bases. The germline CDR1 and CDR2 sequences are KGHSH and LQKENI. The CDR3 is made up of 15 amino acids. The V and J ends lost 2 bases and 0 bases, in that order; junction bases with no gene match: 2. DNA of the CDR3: TGTGCCAGCTCACCAGGGACTAGTAACCAAGAGACCCAGTACTTC. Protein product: CASSPGTSNQETQYF.

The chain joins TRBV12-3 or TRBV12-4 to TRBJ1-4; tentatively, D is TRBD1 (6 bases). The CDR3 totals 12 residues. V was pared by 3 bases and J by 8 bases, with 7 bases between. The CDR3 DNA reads TGTGCCAGCAGTTTGGGGGCGGAAAAACTGTTTTTT. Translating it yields CASSLGAEKLFF.

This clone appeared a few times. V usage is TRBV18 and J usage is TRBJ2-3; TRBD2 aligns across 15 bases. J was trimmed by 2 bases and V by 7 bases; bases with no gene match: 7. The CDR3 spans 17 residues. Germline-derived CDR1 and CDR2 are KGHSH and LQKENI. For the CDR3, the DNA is TGTGCCAGCTTACCGGGACTAGCGGGGGGTGCCACAGATACGCAGTATTTT. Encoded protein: CASLPGLAGGATDTQYF.